This is a list of T cell receptor beta chains from one sample in a study of cytomegalovirus exposure and HLA in healthy donors. Repertoires were generated with immunoSEQ multiplex PCR, while TCRdb's copy carries only in-frame clones and drops some. The profile covers some 180,000 clones, with more than 65% appearing a single time and 2% to 3% taken by the ten largest. The sequenced sample consisted of PBMCs. The receptors here all came from a woman between 25 and 40 years old in good health and CMV-seropositive. The CDR3 runs from the conserved cysteine through the conserved F or W. Clone size, where shown, is once, few, many, or a class for clones that have expanded.

clone_size: -; v_call: TRBV27; cdr3_aa: CASSPVASGRGGAQYF
clone_size: -; v_call: TRBV6-1; cdr3_aa: CASSGQGAGETQYF
clone_size: few; v_call: TRBV2; cdr3_aa: CASSELTSGYNEQFF
clone_size: -; v_call: TRBV7-9; cdr3_aa: CASSPSGLAGEYF
clone_size: -; v_call: TRBV14; cdr3_aa: CASSQVEGGAAGDGYTF
clone_size: -; v_call: TRBV7-9; cdr3_aa: CASSLGDSLGNTIYF
clone_size: -; v_call: TRBV6-6; cdr3_aa: CASSVEIRNTDTQYF
clone_size: -; v_call: TRBV4-2; cdr3_aa: CASSQDNYEQYF
clone_size: -; v_call: TRBV7-2; cdr3_aa: CASSRAWELGRYEQYF
clone_size: -; v_call: TRBV5-1; cdr3_aa: CASSRQGRPSSTDTQYF
clone_size: -; v_call: TRBV5-4; cdr3_aa: CASSGTGALHF
clone_size: once; v_call: TRBV5-4; cdr3_aa: CASSPGQRSEKLFF
clone_size: -; v_call: TRBV11-3; cdr3_aa: CASSPDRGSDYGYTF
clone_size: -; v_call: TRBV9; cdr3_aa: CASSGAPSVGIGYGYTF
clone_size: -; v_call: TRBV4-2; cdr3_aa: CASSQDGQGIYEQYF
clone_size: -; v_call: TRBV4-2; cdr3_aa: CASSQDQGGLKSYNEQFF
clone_size: -; v_call: TRBV5-1; cdr3_aa: CASSRGLAGAQETQYF
clone_size: -; v_call: TRBV6-4; cdr3_aa: CASIPRHGENLPEQFF
clone_size: once; v_call: TRBV7-3; cdr3_aa: CASSLTAGGYNEQFF
clone_size: few; v_call: TRBV28; cdr3_aa: CASSAPGQGQGYYGYTF
clone_size: -; v_call: TRBV5-1; cdr3_aa: CASSLDGGGGAYEQYF
clone_size: -; v_call: TRBV7-9; cdr3_aa: CASSSAGQASSYNEQFF
clone_size: few; v_call: TRBV5-5; cdr3_aa: CASSPGTGQYEQYF
clone_size: -; v_call: TRBV4-2; cdr3_aa: CASSPGTGQGANVLTF
clone_size: -; v_call: TRBV9; cdr3_aa: CASGPGGYEQYF
clone_size: -; v_call: TRBV28; cdr3_aa: CASSSGGNEAFF
clone_size: -; v_call: TRBV2; cdr3_aa: CASSARLLAKNSQYF
clone_size: -; v_call: TRBV19; cdr3_aa: CASSEHSGIPNQPQHF
clone_size: -; v_call: TRBV19; cdr3_aa: CASSFSGFTDTQYF
clone_size: -; v_call: TRBV7-8; cdr3_aa: CASSPRTQGAQHF
clone_size: -; v_call: TRBV7-2; cdr3_aa: CASSLIGGQADTQYF
clone_size: -; v_call: TRBV19; cdr3_aa: CASSDKGSTYGYTF
clone_size: -; v_call: TRBV9; cdr3_aa: CASSVGPTDTQYF
clone_size: -; v_call: TRBV9; cdr3_aa: CASGAGGTNTGELFF
clone_size: few; v_call: TRBV27; cdr3_aa: CASSLSYRGSYEQYF
clone_size: -; v_call: TRBV10-3; cdr3_aa: CAISDAAMSSYEQYF
clone_size: -; v_call: TRBV30; cdr3_aa: CAWSVRTGTNTGELFF
clone_size: -; v_call: TRBV7-2; cdr3_aa: CASSSQLEEFF
clone_size: few; v_call: TRBV5-1; cdr3_aa: CASSLGPGEGYNEQFF
clone_size: few; v_call: TRBV10-1; cdr3_aa: CASSPGTSRPEFQETQYF
clone_size: -; v_call: TRBV4-1; cdr3_aa: CASSPGATGTYGYTF
clone_size: once; v_call: TRBV4-3; cdr3_aa: CASSQGGTFTDTQYF